The present T cell receptor (beta chain) was sequenced within a study of T-cell memory formation after mild COVID-19. Study as a whole: Largely, the TCR clusters proved donor specific. Overall study results and limits: Prior to infection, memory already included some responding clones, suggesting cross-reactive memory joined.

TCRdb processed the 5' RACE reads anew with MiXCR; each CDR3 protein has one entry. The sample holds hundreds of thousands of distinct CDR3 sequences, around 20% seen once. This clonotype was observed a single time. Its antigen is unidentified. This receptor was taken from a man aged 18 to 29 who had mild COVID-19 (a few samples of this study predate the infection). Cell type and time point are not known. Input material: PBMCs or a T cell subset sorted from them (not recorded which).

Here the CDR3 reads CASSSGGGLYNEQFF. In DNA form, the CDR3 reads TGTGCCAGCAGTTCTGGCGGGGGGCTTTACAATGAGCAGTTCTTC. The chain joins TRBV6-5 to TRBJ2-1, with 8 bases that match TRBD2. Germline V CDR1 and CDR2: MNHEY, SVGAGI. Trimming took 4 bases from V and 4 from J; bases not matched to a gene: 6. This CDR3 region has 15 residues.